This T cell receptor (beta chain) was recorded in a study of shared clonotypes between healthy human individuals. In regard to this clone: Other DNA sequences in the same sample also yield this CDR3.

The length of the CDR3 is 15 residues. Germline lookup yields CDR1 SGDLS and CDR2 YYNGEE. The trim removed 3 bases at V and 2 bases at J, leaving 4 bases unmatched. In the original analysis: For the immunoSEQ data, sequences were junction-only without quality scores, so filtering differed. Here immunoSEQ multiplex PCR was the method, and the copy in TCRdb shows in-frame clones only, minus some. V and J calls and clone size come straight from that table; D and trimming were deduced from the DNA. The sample consists of more than 1 million clones, about four fifths of them appearing once. A split of CD4+ cells into CD45RA+ naive and CD45RA-negative memory subsets was performed.

Sample: memory CD4+ T cells from PBMCs. As to subset: CD45RA-negative fraction. This chain joins TRBV9 and TRBJ2-5; 10 bases align to TRBD2. The clonotype was recovered from a young man in good health. Some clones in this sample may be carry-over from other donors' samples. In DNA form, the CDR3 reads TGTGCCAGCAGCGCCGGGACTAGCGCGCAAGAGACCCAGTACTTC. It encodes CASSAGTSAQETQYF.